This T cell receptor beta chain was recorded in a study of CD8+CD57+ T cells in acquired aplastic anemia. From germline, CDR1 is SEHNR and CDR2 FQNEAQ (reference sequence). CDR3 length: 13 residues. V lost 2 bases to trimming and J lost 5 bases; unmatched junction nucleotides: 3. Investigators profiled TCR beta VDJ and CDR3 from genomic DNA template. TCRdb used MiXCR to reprocess the reads, holding one entry per CDR3 protein. Among roughly 81,000 distinct CDR3 sequences, about 45% were seen once, and the ten largest hold about 66%. The source material was sorted CD4+, CD8+, or CD8+CD57+ T cells (not recorded which) from PBMCs. This receptor was identified in a human donor in good health, serving as a control. This chain joins TRBV7-9 and TRBJ2-7; 7 bases are shared with TRBD2. CDR3 amino acids: CASSLWGGNEQYF. CDR3 nucleotides: TGTGCCAGCAGCTTATGGGGGGGGAACGAGCAGTACTTC.